The clone carrying this T cell receptor beta chain was detected many times. Its target is unknown. This sample was taken from a study of T cells in Graves' hyperthyroidism and ophthalmopathy. Study results and caveats: A model of 13 V-J features distinguished ophthalmopathy from stable hyperthyroidism. Researchers found most expanded thyroid clonotypes above 0.001 in blood as well.

TCR beta CDR3 sequences were amplified from RNA transcripts. HTBI primers were the set used in a first-round RT-PCR of the TCR CDR3. TCRdb itself ran the multiplex PCR reads through MiXCR, one entry per CDR3 protein. Of fewer than 250,000 distinct CDR3 sequences in the sample, approximately 25% were seen once. This sample holds PBMCs from less than 13 ml fresh peripheral blood. Deletions cut 2 bases from V and 10 bases from J, with 12 bases between. The CDR3 has 13 amino acids. Germline lookup yields CDR1 MDHEN and CDR2 SYDVKM. This receptor was identified in a woman between 40 and 50 years old with Graves' ophthalmopathy. Sequenced: blood. This sequence joins TRBV28 and TRBJ2-4; D is possibly TRBD2 (6 bases). This CDR3 is CASSLGPSEIQYF. The CDR3 region has the DNA TGTGCCAGCAGTTTAGGGCCTAGCGAAATTCAGTACTTC.